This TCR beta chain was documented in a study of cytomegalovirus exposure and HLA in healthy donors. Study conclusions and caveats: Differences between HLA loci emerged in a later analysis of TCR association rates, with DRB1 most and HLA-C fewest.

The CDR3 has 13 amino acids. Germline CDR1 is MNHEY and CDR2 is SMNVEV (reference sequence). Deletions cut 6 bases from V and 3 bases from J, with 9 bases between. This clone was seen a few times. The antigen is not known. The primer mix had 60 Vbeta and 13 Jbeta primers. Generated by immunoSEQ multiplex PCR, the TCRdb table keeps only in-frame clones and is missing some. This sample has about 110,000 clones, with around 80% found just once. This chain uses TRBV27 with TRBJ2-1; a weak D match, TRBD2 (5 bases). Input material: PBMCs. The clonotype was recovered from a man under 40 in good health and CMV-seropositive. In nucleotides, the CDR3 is TGTGCCAGCAGCTATGGACTCTACAATGAGCAGTTCTTC. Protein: CASSYGLYNEQFF.